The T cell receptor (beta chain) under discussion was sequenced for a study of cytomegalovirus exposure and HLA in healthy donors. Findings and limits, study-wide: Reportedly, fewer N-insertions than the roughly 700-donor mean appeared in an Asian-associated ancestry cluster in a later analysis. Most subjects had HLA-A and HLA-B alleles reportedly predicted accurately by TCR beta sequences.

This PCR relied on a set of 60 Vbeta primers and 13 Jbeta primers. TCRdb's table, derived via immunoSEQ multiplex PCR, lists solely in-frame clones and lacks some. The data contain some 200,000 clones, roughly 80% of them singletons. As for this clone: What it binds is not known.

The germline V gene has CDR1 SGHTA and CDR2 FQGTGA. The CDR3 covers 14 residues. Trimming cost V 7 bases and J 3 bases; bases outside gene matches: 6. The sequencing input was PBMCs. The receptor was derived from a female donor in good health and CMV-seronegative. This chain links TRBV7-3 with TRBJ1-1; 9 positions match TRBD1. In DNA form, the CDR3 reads TGTGCCAGCAAAAAACAGGGGGCTGACACTGAAGCTTTCTTT. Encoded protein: CASKKQGADTEAFF.